Sequencing of this T cell receptor beta chain was carried out in a study of T cell responses to AZD1222 COVID-19 vaccine. Study context: Analyses pooled second doses at about 4 or about 12 weeks.

Study-wide results and caveats: Females made up more of the donors, who were largely white British, and clonal diversity may have come out too low. Sampling captured repertoires only after the peak T cell response.

In germline, CDR1 is SSHAT, CDR2 FNYEAQ (reference sequence). Between the trimmed V and J ends, which lost 0 bases and 6 bases, there was a span of 17 bases. The CDR3 sequence is 17 residues long. Remarks on this clone: Its cognate antigen is unknown.

Generated by immunoSEQ multiplex PCR, the TCRdb table keeps only in-frame clones and is missing some. The table records under 300,000 clones, 80% to 95% of them present only once. The chain carries TRBV7-7 and TRBJ2-2; possible D gene TRBD1, 6 bases. The specimen comprised peripheral blood, sampled on day 0 of AZD1222 vaccination. The TCR originated in an adult in good health. CDR3 in amino acids: CASSLAPPQGWSGELFF. CDR3 nucleotides: TGTGCCAGCAGCTTAGCGCCCCCCCAGGGGTGGTCCGGGGAGCTGTTTTTT.